A selection of T cell receptor beta chains follows, all from one sample in a study of T cells in Graves' hyperthyroidism and ophthalmopathy. TCRdb reprocessed the multiplex PCR reads with MiXCR, giving one entry per CDR3 protein. Of under 350,000 distinct CDR3 sequences detected, around a sixth appear once; the ten largest clones hold approximately 49%. Material: blood. These receptors were collected from a woman aged 45-65 years with Graves' hyperthyroidism. CDR3s include the opening cysteine and the closing phenylalanine or tryptophan. Each record gives: J gene, D gene, V gene, clone size, CDR3 DNA, CDR3 protein. A D gene is named only where the DNA matches it firmly. Where a row states a size, it is once, few, many or the class of an expanded clone; other rows omit it.

>TRBJ1-2|-|TRBV30|many
TGTGCCTGGAGGACGAGAGAGGAGAGGCGAGGCTACACCTTC
CAWRTREERRGYTF
>TRBJ2-1|-|TRBV12-3/TRBV12-4|many
TGTGCCAGCAGTTTAGCGCTTGGGGCGGTCTCCTACAATGAGCAGTTCTTC
CASSLALGAVSYNEQFF
>TRBJ2-1|TRBD2|TRBV27|many
TGTGCCAGCAGTCCCGGGACTACCAACAATGAGCAGTTCTTC
CASSPGTTNNEQFF
>TRBJ1-1|TRBD1|TRBV20-1|many
TGCAGTGCTTACGCACCGGGACAGTCGAACACTGAAGCTTTCTTT
CSAYAPGQSNTEAFF
>TRBJ2-1|TRBD1|TRBV14|few
TGTGCCAGCAGCCAATTGGGACAGGCCAATGAGCAGTTCTTC
CASSQLGQANEQFF
>TRBJ1-2|-|TRBV6-1|-
TGTGCCAGCAGTGAAGCAGGGCGGACATATGATGGCTACACCTTC
CASSEAGRTYDGYTF
>TRBJ2-1|TRBD2|TRBV5-1|many
TGCGCCAGCAGTCCCCGGGAAGCGGGGGATTACAATGAGCAGTTCTTC
CASSPREAGDYNEQFF
>TRBJ1-4|TRBD1|TRBV12-3/TRBV12-4|many
TGTGCCAGCAGCCGTGACAGGGTCAGCGTTAACGAAAAACTGTTTTTT
CASSRDRVSVNEKLFF
>TRBJ2-3|-|TRBV27|-
TGTGCCAGCATTCCCAGGGGCACAGATACGCAGTATTTT
CASIPRGTDTQYF
>TRBJ2-1|-|TRBV7-3|many
TGTGCCAGCAGCCTTAGCTCCTACAATGAGCAGTTCTTC
CASSLSSYNEQFF
>TRBJ2-1|TRBD1|TRBV12-3/TRBV12-4|many
TGTGCCAGCAGTTGGGTGGAGACAGGGCGCAATGAGCAGTTCTTC
CASSWVETGRNEQFF
>TRBJ2-2|-|TRBV12-3/TRBV12-4|-
TGTGCCAGCAGTTTGGTCAGGGCCACCGGGGAGCTGTTTTTT
CASSLVRATGELFF
>TRBJ1-2|-|TRBV20-1|many
TGCAGTGCTAGAGCGGACCAGAACTATGGCTACACCTTC
CSARADQNYGYTF
>TRBJ1-1|TRBD1|TRBV4-1|few
TGCGCCAGCAGCCAACGAGACAGGGGGCAGACGGGCACTGAAGCTTTCTTT
CASSQRDRGQTGTEAFF
>TRBJ1-5|-|TRBV19|few
TGTGCCAGTAGTATGGGGAGGGGTCAGCCCCAGCATTTT
CASSMGRGQPQHF
>TRBJ2-4|-|TRBV30|-
TGTGCCTGGGAGGAGGGTATCTCCAAAAACATTCAGTACTTC
CAWEEGISKNIQYF
>TRBJ1-2|-|TRBV30|few
TGTGCCTGGAGGGATCAGAACTATGGCTACACCTTC
CAWRDQNYGYTF
>TRBJ1-2|-|TRBV28|many
TGTGCCAGCAATACCCGTCCACCCTATTCCCAGGGCACTAACTATGGCTACACCTTC
CASNTRPPYSQGTNYGYTF
>TRBJ2-7|-|TRBV6-1|-
TGTGCCAGCAGCGGCAGGGGATACGAGCAGTACTTC
CASSGRGYEQYF
>TRBJ1-1|-|TRBV4-1|-
TGCGCCAGCAGCCAAGATCCCCCCGACGGGAACACTGAAGCTTTCTTT
CASSQDPPDGNTEAFF
>TRBJ1-1|-|TRBV6-1|many
TGTGCCAGCAGCCAACAGGGTATGAACACTGAAGCTTTCTTT
CASSQQGMNTEAFF
>TRBJ1-2|-|TRBV12-3/TRBV12-4|many
TGTGCCAGCAGTTTTGGGAGGGCCGGTGGCTACACCTTC
CASSFGRAGGYTF
>TRBJ1-5|TRBD1|TRBV6-1|-
TGTGCCAGCAGTGGCCCCGGGACAGGGGGCAGTCAGCCCCAGCATTTT
CASSGPGTGGSQPQHF